These 6 T cell receptor beta chains share one sample of origin, sequenced in a study of blood T cell repertoires in COVID-19. Generated by immunoSEQ multiplex PCR, the TCRdb table keeps only in-frame clones and is missing some. The data hold over 200,000 clones, with 85% to 90% observed a single time. Material for sequencing was PBMCs or T cells enriched from blood (not recorded which). Receptors originate from a man aged 18 to 30 who had recovered from COVID-19.

V and J are TRBV9 and TRBJ2-3, with D perhaps matching TRBD2 (6 bases). Germline lookup yields CDR1 SGDLS and CDR2 YYNGEE. The CDR3 loop spans 15 amino acids. With 4 bases removed from V and 1 base from J, the gap between germline ends came to 13 bases. The DNA of the CDR3 is TGTGCCAGCAGCTCCTCCGAGCGGGGCACAGATACGCAGTATTTT. As protein: CASSSSERGTDTQYF.

J is TRBJ1-6 and V is TRBV18; a weak D match, TRBD1 (5 bases). The V gene lost 1 base and the J gene lost 8 bases, with 9 bases spanning the gap. The CDR3 length is 14 residues. Germline values: CDR1 KGHSH, CDR2 LQKENI. As DNA, the CDR3 is TGTGCCAGCTCACCACAGGGGCAAGATTCACCCCTCCACTTT. It codes for CASSPQGQDSPLHF.

The V and J genes are TRBV25-1 and TRBJ1-4; D might be TRBD1 (6 bases). This CDR3 is 13 amino acids long. Trimming shortened V by 3 bases and J by 8 bases, and 10 bases separated the two germline ends. From germline, CDR1 is MGHDK and CDR2 SYGVNS. CDR3 bases: TGTGCCAGCAGTGAGGGGGCTGACGAAAAACTGTTTTTT. As protein: CASSEGADEKLFF.

In DNA form, the CDR3 reads TGCGCCAGCAGCTTTCAACAGGGGGTCGGAGAGACCCAGTACTTC. The encoded protein is CASSFQQGVGETQYF. This rearrangement joins TRBV4-1 to TRBJ2-5; TRBD1 matches at 8 bases. Per germline, CDR1 MGHRA and CDR2 YSYEKL. V gave up 5 bases and J gave up 4 bases; unmatched junction bases: 9. The CDR3 totals 15 residues.

The CDR3 spells CASSIWAGSHSGELFF. For the CDR3, the DNA is TGTGCCAGTAGTATTTGGGCGGGGAGCCACTCCGGGGAGCTGTTTTTT. J is TRBJ2-2 and V is TRBV19, with D perhaps matching TRBD2 (6 bases). V shed 3 bases and J shed 6 bases, with 17 bases lying between them. This CDR3 has 16 residues. Germline lookup yields CDR1 LNHDA and CDR2 SQIVND (reference sequence). Full variable domain (outside the CDR3, taken from reference TRBV19 and TRBJ2-2): DGGITQSPKYLFRKEGQNVTLSCEQNLNHDAMYWYRQDPGQGLRLIYYSQIVNDFQKGDIAEGYSVSREKKESFPLTVTSAQKNPTAFYLCASSIWAGSHSGELFFGEGSRLTVL.

V and J are TRBV12-3 or TRBV12-4 and TRBJ2-1, with D unresolved. The V end lost 4 bases, the J end lost 3 bases, and 7 bases lay between the germline ends. This CDR3 comprises 13 residues. As DNA, the CDR3 is TGTGCCAGCAGTTCTATTAACTACAATGAGCAGTTCTTC. It yields the protein CASSSINYNEQFF.